A selection of T cell receptor beta chains follows, all from one sample in a study of T cells in Graves' hyperthyroidism and ophthalmopathy. One entry per CDR3 protein, called by TCRdb with MiXCR from the multiplex PCR reads. The sample lists roughly 800,000 distinct CDR3 sequences, over 35% occurring once. Sequencing used blood. These receptor sequences come from a man in his late teens or twenties with Graves' hyperthyroidism. CDR3s include the opening cysteine and the closing phenylalanine or tryptophan. D genes are given only for firm matches. The size field is filled for only some rows; it gives once, few, many or a size class.

V gene	J gene	D gene	clone size	CDR3 protein	CDR3 DNA
TRBV7-6	TRBJ2-7	NA	many	CASSLWPETYEQYF	TGTGCCAGCAGCTTATGGCCAGAAACCTACGAGCAGTACTTC
TRBV10-3	TRBJ2-5	NA	NA	CAISRDSQVGGGTQYF	TGTGCCATCAGCCGGGACAGCCAAGTTGGCGGGGGGACCCAGTACTTC
TRBV2	TRBJ2-2	NA	NA	CASSLDQGATGELFF	TGTGCCAGCAGTTTAGATCAGGGCGCGACCGGGGAGCTGTTTTTT
TRBV5-4	TRBJ2-7	TRBD1	NA	CASSWDRSHEQYF	TGTGCCAGCAGCTGGGACAGGTCCCACGAGCAGTACTTC
TRBV7-9	TRBJ1-1	NA	NA	CANSYDRRAEAFF	TGTGCCAACAGTTACGACAGGAGGGCTGAAGCTTTCTTT
TRBV4-1	TRBJ1-1	NA	few	CAGGADLNTEAFF	TGCGCCGGCGGGGCCGACCTGAACACTGAAGCTTTCTTT
TRBV29-1	TRBJ1-2	NA	NA	CSVESDANYGYTF	TGCAGCGTTGAGAGTGACGCAAACTATGGCTACACCTTC
TRBV4-1	TRBJ2-7	NA	NA	CASSQGVLGGVYEQYF	TGCGCCAGCAGCCAAGGGGTGCTTGGCGGGGTCTACGAGCAGTACTTC
TRBV7-9	TRBJ1-1	NA	many	CASSFGTGSTEAFF	TGTGCCAGCAGCTTTGGGACGGGGAGCACTGAAGCTTTCTTT
TRBV5-6	TRBJ1-1	NA	NA	CASSPLGTTLNTEAFF	TGTGCCAGCAGCCCACTAGGGACGACCTTGAACACTGAAGCTTTCTTT
TRBV6-6	TRBJ1-4	TRBD1	NA	CASSGHRGPNEKLFF	TGTGCCAGCAGTGGTCACAGGGGACCTAATGAAAAACTGTTTTTT
TRBV7-9	TRBJ1-4	NA	many	CASSSVSPRHEKLFF	TGTGCCAGCAGCTCCGTTTCACCTCGTCATGAAAAACTGTTTTTT
TRBV4-1	TRBJ2-7	NA	NA	CASSQETSYEQHF	TGCGCCAGCAGCCAAGAAACCTCCTACGAGCAGCACTTC
TRBV12-3/TRBV12-4	TRBJ1-1	TRBD1	NA	CASSDPTTGPNTEAFF	TGTGCCAGCAGTGACCCCACGACAGGGCCGAACACTGAAGCTTTCTTT
TRBV2	TRBJ1-5	TRBD1	NA	CASSPGQGSYSNQPQHF	TGTGCCAGCAGCCCGGGACAGGGGAGTTATAGCAATCAGCCCCAGCATTTT
TRBV29-1	TRBJ2-7	NA	many	CSVDLGSYEQYF	TGCAGCGTTGATCTAGGGTCCTACGAGCAGTACTTC
TRBV6-6	TRBJ2-5	TRBD2	few	CASSYGLAGRKGETQYF	TGTGCCAGCAGTTACGGACTAGCGGGGCGCAAAGGGGAGACCCAGTACTTC
TRBV11-3	TRBJ1-3	NA	few	CASSLLGGGNTIYF	TGTGCCAGCAGTCTCCTCGGCGGTGGAAACACCATATATTTT
TRBV19	TRBJ1-1	NA	many	CASSIMGTEAFF	TGTGCCAGTAGTATAATGGGGACTGAAGCTTTCTTT
TRBV20-1	TRBJ1-2	NA	NA	CSAGRGSYTF	TGCAGTGCTGGTCGGGGAAGCTACACCTTC
TRBV15	TRBJ1-4	NA	many	CATSRDLGTNEKLFF	TGTGCCACCAGCAGAGATCTGGGAACTAATGAAAAACTGTTTTTT
TRBV7-9	TRBJ2-5	NA	many	CASTLDNLQVETQYF	TGTGCCAGCACGCTTGATAATCTCCAGGTGGAGACCCAGTACTTC
TRBV2	TRBJ2-6	TRBD1	few	CASSVRDRTLSGANVLTF	TGTGCCAGCAGTGTTCGGGACAGGACCCTCTCTGGGGCCAACGTCCTGACTTTC
TRBV7-2	TRBJ1-4	NA	NA	CASSLLPGPGAEKLFF	TGTGCCAGCAGCTTACTACCGGGCCCTGGGGCTGAAAAACTGTTTTTT
TRBV7-9	TRBJ2-7	TRBD2	NA	CASTQRLLAGAEQYF	TGTGCCAGCACCCAGCGGTTGCTAGCGGGAGCCGAGCAGTACTTC
TRBV19	TRBJ1-1	TRBD1	many	CASSQGVEAFF	TGTGCCAGTAGCCAGGGGGTAGAAGCTTTCTTT
TRBV19	TRBJ2-5	NA	once	CASRPSGELSQETQYF	TGTGCCAGTAGGCCCTCCGGGGAACTCTCCCAAGAGACCCAGTACTTC
TRBV10-3	TRBJ1-1	TRBD1	NA	CAISGQGVDTEAFF	TGTGCCATCAGTGGACAGGGTGTGGACACTGAAGCTTTCTTT
TRBV24-1	TRBJ2-5	TRBD2	NA	CATSAENTGEGETQYF	TGTGCCACCAGTGCTGAGAACACCGGGGAGGGAGAGACCCAGTACTTC
TRBV7-9	TRBJ2-7	NA	NA	CASNHNDGRWEQYF	TGTGCCAGCAACCACAATGACGGGCGCTGGGAGCAGTACTTC
TRBV15	TRBJ2-5	NA	many	CATNRAFQEAQYF	TGTGCCACCAACAGGGCTTTCCAAGAGGCCCAGTACTTC
TRBV9	TRBJ1-5	NA	NA	CASSDGALNQPQHF	TGTGCCAGCAGCGACGGGGCACTTAATCAGCCCCAGCATTTT
TRBV14	TRBJ1-5	NA	many	CASSQDHQPQHF	TGTGCCAGCAGCCAAGATCATCAGCCCCAGCATTTT
TRBV15	TRBJ2-7	NA	NA	CATSREGQYF	TGTGCCACCAGCAGAGAAGGGCAGTACTTC
TRBV15	TRBJ2-7	NA	NA	CATSSLGQGANEQYF	TGTGCCACCAGCAGTTTAGGGCAGGGAGCTAACGAGCAGTACTTC
TRBV3-1	TRBJ1-5	NA	few	CASSLGGGRGNQPQHF	TGTGCCAGCAGCTTGGGGGGAGGCAGGGGCAATCAGCCCCAGCATTTT
TRBV14	TRBJ2-6	NA	many	CASSQVGGANVLTF	TGTGCCAGCAGCCAAGTTGGTGGGGCCAACGTCCTGACTTTC
TRBV6-5	TRBJ2-5	NA	NA	CASSSQGFGETQYF	TGTGCCAGCAGTTCACAGGGTTTCGGAGAGACCCAGTACTTC
TRBV2	TRBJ1-5	NA	NA	CASSDEGDNNQPQHF	TGTGCCAGCAGTGATGAGGGGGATAACAATCAGCCCCAGCATTTT
TRBV29-1	TRBJ2-6	NA	NA	CSVVKTGANVLTF	TGCAGCGTTGTAAAGACAGGGGCCAACGTCCTGACTTTC
TRBV2	TRBJ1-4	TRBD1	many	CASAGTAANEKLFF	TGTGCCAGCGCCGGGACAGCTGCTAATGAAAAACTGTTTTTT
TRBV6-5	TRBJ2-7	NA	NA	CASSSGQYF	TGTGCCAGCAGTTCCGGCCAGTACTTC
TRBV5-1	TRBJ1-3	NA	NA	CASSLAGRQNTIYF	TGCGCCAGCAGCTTGGCGGGGCGCCAAAACACCATATATTTT
TRBV7-8	TRBJ1-5	NA	many	CASSPRWNRQPQHF	TGTGCCAGCAGCCCGCGGTGGAATCGTCAGCCCCAGCATTTT
TRBV9	TRBJ1-3	NA	NA	CASSVVASGGNTIYF	TGTGCCAGCAGCGTAGTAGCTTCGGGAGGAAACACCATATATTTT
TRBV3-2	TRBJ1-5	NA	NA	CASSPYLNQPQHF	TGTGCCAGCAGCCCGTACTTAAATCAGCCCCAGCATTTT
TRBV15	TRBJ1-4	NA	many	CATSTGTQSGKLFF	TGTGCCACCAGCACTGGGACTCAGTCAGGAAAACTGTTTTTT
TRBV24-1	TRBJ1-2	NA	few	CATSPGGGYTF	TGTGCCACCAGTCCGGGAGGAGGCTACACCTTC
TRBV10-3	TRBJ1-1	NA	many	CAISEKGSMDTEAFF	TGTGCCATCAGTGAGAAGGGATCCATGGACACTGAAGCTTTCTTT
TRBV2	TRBJ1-6	NA	NA	CASSVRGAYNSPLHF	TGTGCCAGCAGTGTGAGGGGGGCCTATAATTCACCCCTCCACTTT
TRBV7-3	TRBJ2-1	NA	NA	CASSSFRGNEQFF	TGTGCCAGCAGCTCCTTTCGGGGGAATGAGCAGTTCTTC
TRBV9	TRBJ2-7	TRBD1	NA	CASSVGEGQGLWEQYF	TGTGCCAGCAGCGTAGGTGAGGGACAGGGGTTGTGGGAGCAGTACTTC
TRBV12-3/TRBV12-4	TRBJ1-5	TRBD1	NA	CASSPPGQADQPQHF	TGTGCCAGCAGTCCGCCCGGACAGGCTGATCAGCCCCAGCATTTT